The clone carrying this TCR beta chain appeared a few times. What it binds is not known. The source of the sample is a study of regulatory T cells in long-lasting Graves disease. Findings and limits, study-wide: TRBV28 was favored in persistent disease, as were TRBJ1-2 and TRBJ2-5.

Time point given: newly diagnosed GD, antithyroid drugs for less than 3 months. Extracted PBMC RNA gave rise to the TCR library. Trimming took off 3 bases at V and 7 bases at J, with 12 bases between the two ends. The CDR3 contains 14 residues. Germline V gives CDR1 PRHDT, CDR2 FYEKMQ (reference sequence). With iRepertoire HTBI primers and Arm-PCR of CDR3 regions, TCR beta libraries were built. TCRdb analysed the multiplex PCR reads with MiXCR anew, one entry per CDR3 protein. The table includes under 450,000 distinct CDR3 sequences, about an eighth detected once. These data were likewise used in another study, on T cells in Graves' hyperthyroidism and ophthalmopathy. In that study: For the diagnoses, clinical symptoms, serum thyroxine and TRAb, thyroid ultrasound and orbital computed tomography were used. A first-round RT-PCR of the TCR CDR3 used the HTBI primer set.

The sample was peripheral blood mononuclear cells (PBMCs), taken at new diagnosis, from a patient treated with antithyroid drugs. The clonotype comes from a woman between 18 and 30 years old with Graves disease. The V gene is TRBV13, the J gene TRBJ1-4; D is perhaps TRBD1 (5 bases). In DNA, the CDR3 is TGTGCCAGCAGCTTCAGGGAAGGGTTTGAAAAACTGTTTTTT. Its protein product is CASSFREGFEKLFF.